The TCR beta chain under discussion was sequenced for a study of T cell responses to AZD1222 COVID-19 vaccine. Only in-frame clones appear in the TCRdb table, and some are missing; sequencing was by immunoSEQ multiplex PCR. This table has about 130,000 clones, 80% to 90% appearing once. The germline V gene encodes CDR1 MNHEY and CDR2 SVGAGI. The CDR3 runs 13 residues. The ends were cut back, 8 bases at V and 1 base at J, with 11 bases in the middle. On this clone itself: Its target is unknown.

The study, taken as a whole, reports: Once two AZD1222 doses were given, Spike-specific TCR breadth and depth went up.

This receptor was taken from an adult who received the AZD1222 COVID-19 vaccine. The chain is built from TRBV6-5 and TRBJ2-5; unclear D gene. The sample was peripheral blood, taken 28 days after the second AZD1222 dose. CDR3 sequence: CASQSGTQETQYF. The CDR3 coding sequence is TGTGCCAGCCAATCAGGTACCCAAGAGACCCAGTACTTC.